This paragraph reports one T cell receptor (beta chain). What it binds is unknown. The ends lost 5 bases at V and 1 base at J; junction bases unmatched: 5. The CDR3 has 14 amino acids. Germline V gives CDR1 SGHTA, CDR2 FQGNSA. The run depth of the assay was deep. Clones were sequenced by immunoSEQ multiplex PCR, and TCRdb holds only the in-frame ones, with some missing. The sample yields approximately 350,000 clones, under 80% seen once. This specimen comes from a study of shared clonotypes between healthy human individuals. Study-level findings and limits: Among donors, clonotype sharing was expected to be affected by sequencing depth. The sharing of approximately 5.1% of naive CD4 clonotypes was seen across a few donors. It was only blood that was sampled, and tissue repertoires likely differ.

The sample comprised memory CD4+ T cells sorted from blood. Subset meaning: CD45RA-negative fraction. The TCR originated in a man aged 30 to 39 in good health. The chain carries TRBV7-2 and TRBJ2-7; 7 nucleotides match TRBD1. CDR3 sequence: CASSRPGQSYEQYF. The CDR3 region has the DNA TGTGCCAGCAGCAGGCCGGGACAGTCCTACGAGCAGTACTTC.